This record looks at one T cell receptor (beta chain) sequence and its context. Its target is not known. The TCR beta cDNA libraries contained unique molecular identifiers. The T cell input of about 0.85 to 10 million gave roughly 460,000 cDNA molecules. TCRdb passed the PCR reads through MiXCR, listing each CDR3 protein once. The repertoire holds 430,000 or so distinct CDR3 sequences, with about 39% as singletons. The CDR3 spans 14 residues. The V and J ends lost 4 bases and 6 bases, in that order; junction bases with no gene match: 5. The germline V gene has CDR1 MGHRA and CDR2 YSYEKL. These data come from a study of post-analysis software for immune sequencing data. Whole-study context: The patients showed relapsing-remitting, secondary progressive and progressive-relapsing multiple sclerosis courses.

Study-level results: The F measure placed samples prepared in the same batch into strongly shared clusters. With TRBV5-6, TRBV5-1 and TRBV20-1 included, about five TRBV segments were more frequent in patients than in controls. The study found significantly lower normalized Chao1 diversity in multiple sclerosis patients than in controls.

The sequence derives from a girl aged 2 to 9 with multiple sclerosis. Sequenced sample: blood. The chain employs TRBV4-1 and TRBJ2-7, with 11 bases fitting TRBD1. DNA for the CDR3: TGCGCCAGCAGCCCTGGACAGGGGGCTTTCGAGCAGTACTTC. Protein: CASSPGQGAFEQYF.